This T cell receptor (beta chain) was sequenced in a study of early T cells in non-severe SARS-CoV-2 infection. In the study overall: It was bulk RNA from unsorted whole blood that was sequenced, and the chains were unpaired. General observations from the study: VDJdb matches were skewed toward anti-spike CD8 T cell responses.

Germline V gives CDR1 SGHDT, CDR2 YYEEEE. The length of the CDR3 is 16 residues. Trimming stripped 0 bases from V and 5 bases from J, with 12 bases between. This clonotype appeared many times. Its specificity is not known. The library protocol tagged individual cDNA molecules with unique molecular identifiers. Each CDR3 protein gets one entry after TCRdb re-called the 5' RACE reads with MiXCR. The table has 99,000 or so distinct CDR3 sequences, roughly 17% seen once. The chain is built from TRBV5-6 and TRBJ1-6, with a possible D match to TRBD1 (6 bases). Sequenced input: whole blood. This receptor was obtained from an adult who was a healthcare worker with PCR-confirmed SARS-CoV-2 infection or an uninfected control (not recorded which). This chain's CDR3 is CASSLVQGGDNSPLHF. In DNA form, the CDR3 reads TGTGCCAGCAGCTTGGTACAGGGAGGAGATAATTCACCCCTCCACTTT.